This T cell receptor beta chain was recovered during a study of T-cell reconstitution after alpha-beta-depleted transplantation in children. Preparation of the TCRbeta library involved a method that used unique molecular identifiers. TCRdb ran MiXCR on the PCR reads and lists one entry per CDR3 protein. This table has a few hundred thousand distinct CDR3 sequences, around 9.7% appearing once. V gave up 4 bases and J gave up 2 bases, with 8 bases separating them. CDR1 is MNHEY, CDR2 SMNVEV, per germline (reference sequence). The CDR3 has 13 amino acids. This clonotype has at least ten counts. The receptor's source is a human donor who donated a stem cell graft to a child with SCID. The chain is built from TRBV27 and TRBJ1-1, with D unclear. The input for sequencing was PBMCs from the stem cell graft donor, taken from the stem cell graft. The CDR3 coding sequence is TGTGCCAGCAGTTGGGCCCAAAACACTGAAGCTTTCTTT. Protein product: CASSWAQNTEAFF.